A selection of T cell receptor beta chains follows, all from one sample in a study of blood T cells in healthy people across ages. In TCRdb, the 5' RACE reads were re-called with MiXCR into one record per CDR3 protein. This table has 650,000 to 1,000,000 distinct CDR3 sequences, 35% to 40% appearing once. Material: blood. All receptors come from a man aged 18 to 29 in good health. Both conserved end residues are part of each CDR3. The order of the fields is J gene, clone size, V gene, D gene, CDR3 protein. The D gene is left open where the match is weak. Rows give clone size only sometimes, using once, few, many, or a class for an expanded clone.

>TRBJ2-1|-|TRBV3-1|TRBD2
CASSQRWTSGRPSYNEQFF
>TRBJ2-6|-|TRBV2|-
CASIPQRPSGANVLTF
>TRBJ2-2|-|TRBV12-3/TRBV12-4|-
CASSFDRPAGELFF
>TRBJ2-7|-|TRBV7-2|TRBD1
CASSLPIHPGTDYEQYF
>TRBJ1-5|-|TRBV27|TRBD1
CASSSGQLYSNQPQHF
>TRBJ1-1|few|TRBV4-3|-
CASSQDTRGGNTEAFF
>TRBJ2-1|-|TRBV20-1|TRBD1
CSAETGNYNEQFF
>TRBJ1-4|few|TRBV14|-
CASSQGQGHEKLFF
>TRBJ1-1|many|TRBV7-8|-
CASSPRRGTEAFF
>TRBJ1-1|-|TRBV5-1|TRBD1
CASSLDRGETEAFF
>TRBJ1-5|few|TRBV6-2/TRBV6-3|TRBD1
CASSYPDRGRNQPQHF
>TRBJ1-4|-|TRBV3-1|-
CASSQTTTNEKLFF
>TRBJ1-2|many|TRBV6-5|-
CASSYSGQFYGYTF
>TRBJ2-1|many|TRBV5-6|-
CASSLGLTFGEQFF
>TRBJ2-7|few|TRBV20-1|-
CSARDYGSRREGDEQYF
>TRBJ1-1|-|TRBV20-1|-
CSASPANTEAFF
>TRBJ2-1|-|TRBV28|TRBD2
CASSPASAGVSLYNEQFF
>TRBJ2-2|few|TRBV5-1|-
CASSLEALGNTGELFF
>TRBJ2-5|once|TRBV20-1|TRBD1
CGARPGGDQETQYF
>TRBJ1-2|-|TRBV12-3/TRBV12-4|-
CASTQEPGDYGYTF
>TRBJ2-1|once|TRBV12-3/TRBV12-4|TRBD1
CASSLTGPANEQFF
>TRBJ2-3|many|TRBV6-5|-
CASSQRLDTQYF
>TRBJ2-4|-|TRBV4-1|-
CASSQVGGLAKNIQYF
>TRBJ2-5|few|TRBV4-3|-
CASSQRGEETQYF
>TRBJ2-2|once|TRBV28|-
CASSFHGDANTGELFF
>TRBJ2-3|few|TRBV10-3|TRBD2
CAIRSRGGEHTDTQYF
>TRBJ1-1|-|TRBV12-3/TRBV12-4|-
CASSLGDGAFF
>TRBJ2-2|-|TRBV4-1|TRBD2
CASSQDASGGWLFF
>TRBJ2-3|-|TRBV9|-
CASGGSRTDTQYF
>TRBJ1-1|-|TRBV7-2|TRBD1
CASSSGQGIWTEAFF
>TRBJ2-3|-|TRBV29-1|TRBD1
CSVYGDSYTDTQYF
>TRBJ2-5|-|TRBV4-2|-
CASSQDPLAWETQYF
>TRBJ2-5|-|TRBV5-1|TRBD1
CASSLFSTGGMNEQYF
>TRBJ2-1|-|TRBV6-5|-
CASSDRPYNEQFF
>TRBJ1-2|-|TRBV2|-
CASRAPAGSNYGYTF
>TRBJ2-3|-|TRBV3-1|TRBD2
CASSQDPSGVGADTQYF
>TRBJ2-3|-|TRBV20-1|TRBD2
CSASSGSSPTDTQYF
>TRBJ2-1|few|TRBV4-3|-
CASSQEFGLVQFF
>TRBJ2-1|-|TRBV10-3|-
CAISGAGNANNEQFF
>TRBJ2-1|many|TRBV11-2|-
CASSRDLIIQQFF
>TRBJ1-2|-|TRBV27|TRBD1
CASSSATGIYGYTF
>TRBJ2-4|-|TRBV4-1|-
CASSLQTRENIQYF
>TRBJ1-2|many|TRBV12-3/TRBV12-4|TRBD1
CASREQGKGNYGYTF
>TRBJ1-2|-|TRBV11-2|TRBD1
CASSSPGQGYYGYTF
>TRBJ2-1|few|TRBV20-1|-
CSGNIQSSYNEQFF
>TRBJ1-1|once|TRBV7-2|-
CASSSTSHPNTEAFF
>TRBJ2-3|-|TRBV12-5|TRBD2
CASGLEGLAGEPSGTDTQYF
>TRBJ2-1|-|TRBV6-5|TRBD2
CASSYRGLAGGPRNEQFF
>TRBJ2-4|-|TRBV6-4|-
CASSPTGTKNIQYF
>TRBJ1-5|-|TRBV25-1|-
CASNWPVTYSNQPQHF
>TRBJ2-5|few|TRBV3-1|-
CASSQDDGTYEETQYF
>TRBJ2-6|many|TRBV12-3/TRBV12-4|-
CASSLAPQISGANVLTF
>TRBJ2-1|-|TRBV6-6|-
CASSYSGEGGYNEQFF